The clone carrying this T cell receptor (beta chain) was observed a few times. The antigen is undetermined. Germline lookup yields CDR1 DFQATT and CDR2 SNEGSKA (reference sequence). CDR3 length: 13 residues. V lost 6 bases and J lost 1, with 12 bases in between. These data are taken from a study of post-analysis software for immune sequencing data. Findings of the study overall: Controls had lower frequencies than patients of a few TRBV segments, which included TRBV5-6, TRBV5-1 and TRBV20-1.

TCR beta cDNA libraries included unique molecular identifiers. TCRdb re-analysed the PCR reads in MiXCR, keeping a single row per CDR3 protein. The sample records fewer than 850,000 distinct CDR3 sequences, just under 30% being singletons. This sequence was found in a girl between 5 and 17 years old with multiple sclerosis. V and J are TRBV20-1 and TRBJ2-5; TRBD2 is a possible D gene (5 bases). Sequences were obtained from blood. This CDR3 is CSAPILAQETQYF. The CDR3 DNA follows: TGCAGTGCCCCAATTCTAGCCCAAGAGACCCAGTACTTC.